The 4 T cell receptor beta chains below all came from one sample that was sequenced in a study of blood T cells in healthy people across ages. Primers used in a second PCR of roughly 6 to 12 cycles were a sample-barcoded 5' primer and a J-beta primer mix. TCRdb analysed the 5' RACE reads with MiXCR anew, one entry per CDR3 protein. Of some 750,000 distinct CDR3 sequences in the sample, about a fifth are singletons; the top ten hold under 25%. The specimen was blood. The receptors were gathered from a man between 65 and 80 years old in good health.

This clonotype appeared a single time. The chain has TRBV5-5 and TRBJ2-3; 7 bases fit TRBD1. Unmatched junction bases numbered 8, after V lost 5 bases and J lost 2 bases. Germline CDR1 SGHKS, CDR2 YYEKEE (reference sequence). CDR3 size: 15 residues. Here the CDR3 reads CASRKPGTDTDTQYF. CDR3 nucleotide sequence: TGTGCCAGCAGGAAACCCGGGACAGACACAGATACGCAGTATTTT.

The V call is TRBV6-1, the J call TRBJ2-7; unclear D gene. V lost 5 bases and J lost 2, with 13 bases in between. Germline V gives CDR1 MNHNS, CDR2 SASEGT. This CDR3 spans 14 amino acids. CDR3 loop: CASSWVVGTYEQYF. DNA for the CDR3: TGTGCCAGCAGTTGGGTGGTTGGCACCTACGAGCAGTACTTC.

The chain recombines TRBV28 with TRBJ1-2, with a weak D call TRBD1 (5 bases). This CDR3 is 13 amino acids long. Trimming removed 5 bases at V and 8 bases at J, with 15 bases between. CDR1 MDHEN and CDR2 SYDVKM come from the germline V gene. In nucleotides, the CDR3 is TGTGCCAGCAGTCCCAGGGCTGTGGGGGGCTACACCTTC. Amino acid sequence: CASSPRAVGGYTF.

The V gene is TRBV5-1, the J gene TRBJ1-1; unclear D gene. CDR3 length: 13 residues. Germline-derived CDR1 and CDR2 are SGHRS and YFSETQ. Trimming left V 5 bases short and J 6 bases short, with 14 bases between. The DNA for the CDR3 is TGCGCCAGCAGGAGTACAAGCGGGTCTGAAGCTTTCTTT. Encoded protein: CASRSTSGSEAFF.